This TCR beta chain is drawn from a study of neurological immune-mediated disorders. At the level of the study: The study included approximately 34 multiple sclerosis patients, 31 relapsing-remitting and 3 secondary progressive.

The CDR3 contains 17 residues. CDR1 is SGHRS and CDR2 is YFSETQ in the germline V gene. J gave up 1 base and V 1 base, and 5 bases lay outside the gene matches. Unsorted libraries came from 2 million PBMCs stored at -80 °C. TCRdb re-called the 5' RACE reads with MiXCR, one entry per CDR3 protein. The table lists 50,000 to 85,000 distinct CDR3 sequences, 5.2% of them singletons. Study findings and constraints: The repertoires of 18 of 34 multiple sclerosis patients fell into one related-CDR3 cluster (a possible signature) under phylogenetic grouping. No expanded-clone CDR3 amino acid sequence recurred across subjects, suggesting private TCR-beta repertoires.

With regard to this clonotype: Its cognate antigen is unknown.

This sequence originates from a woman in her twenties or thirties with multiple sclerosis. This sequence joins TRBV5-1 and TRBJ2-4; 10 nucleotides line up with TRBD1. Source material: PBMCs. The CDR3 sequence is CASSLKGTGEAKNIQYF. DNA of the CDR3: TGCGCCAGCAGCTTGAAAGGGACAGGGGAGGCCAAAAACATTCAGTACTTC.